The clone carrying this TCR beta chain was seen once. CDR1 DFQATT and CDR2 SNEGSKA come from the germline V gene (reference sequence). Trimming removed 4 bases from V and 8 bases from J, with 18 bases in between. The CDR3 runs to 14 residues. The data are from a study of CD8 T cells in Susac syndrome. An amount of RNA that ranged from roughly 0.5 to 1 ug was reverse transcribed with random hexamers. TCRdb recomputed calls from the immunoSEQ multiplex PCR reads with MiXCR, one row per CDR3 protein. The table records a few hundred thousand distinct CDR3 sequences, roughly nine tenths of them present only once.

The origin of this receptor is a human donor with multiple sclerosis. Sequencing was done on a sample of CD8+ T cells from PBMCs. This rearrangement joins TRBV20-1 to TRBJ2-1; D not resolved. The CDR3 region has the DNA TGCAGTGCTACCCAAAGCGTACTCATCGATGAGCAGTTCTTC. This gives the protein CSATQSVLIDEQFF.